This TCR beta chain was captured in a study of T-cell memory formation after mild COVID-19. As for the study in general: Across donors, TCR clusters were largely donor specific. Overall study results and limits: Among contracting clones, CD4+ were mainly CM/EM and CD8+ enriched in EMRA. Pre-infection memory carried some responding clones, suggesting that cross-reactive memory joined.

CDR3 length equals 14 residues. Per the germline V gene, CDR1 is MNHEY and CDR2 is SVGAGI. V shed 2 bases and J shed 5 bases, with 12 bases lying between them. TCRdb passed the 5' RACE reads through MiXCR, listing each CDR3 protein once. The sample lists some 250,000 distinct CDR3 sequences, 9.4% occurring once. With regard to this clonotype: The antigen is undetermined.

The gene calls are TRBV6-5 and TRBJ2-5; D possibly uses TRBD1 or TRBD2 (5 bases each). Specimen: PBMCs or a T cell subset sorted from them (not recorded which). The TCR comes from a young man who had mild COVID-19 (a few samples of this study predate the infection). Cell type and time point are not known. CDR3 protein: CASSYGPEGETQYF. The CDR3, as DNA: TGTGCCAGCAGTTACGGCCCCGAGGGGGAGACCCAGTACTTC.